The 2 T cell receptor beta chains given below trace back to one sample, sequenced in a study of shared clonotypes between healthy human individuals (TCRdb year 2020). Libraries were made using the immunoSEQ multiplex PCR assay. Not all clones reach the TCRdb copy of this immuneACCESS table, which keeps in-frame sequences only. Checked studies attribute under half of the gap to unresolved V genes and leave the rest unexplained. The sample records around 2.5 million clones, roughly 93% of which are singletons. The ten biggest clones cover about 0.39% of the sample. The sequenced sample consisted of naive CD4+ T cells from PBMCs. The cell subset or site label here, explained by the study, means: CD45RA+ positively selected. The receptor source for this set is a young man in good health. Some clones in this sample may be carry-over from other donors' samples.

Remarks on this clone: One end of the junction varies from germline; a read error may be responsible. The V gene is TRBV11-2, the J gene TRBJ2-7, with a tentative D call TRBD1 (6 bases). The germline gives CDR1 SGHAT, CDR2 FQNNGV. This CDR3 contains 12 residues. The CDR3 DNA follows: TGTGCCAGCAGCTCACAGGGACACGAGAAGTACTTC. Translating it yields CASSSQGHEKYF. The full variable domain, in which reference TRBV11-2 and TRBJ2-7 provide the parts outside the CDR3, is EAGVAQSPRYKIIEKRQSVAFWCNPISGHATLYWYQQILGQGPKLLIQFQNNGVVDDSQLPKDRFSAERLKGVDSTLKIQPAKLEDSAVYLCASSSQGHEKYFGPGTRLTVT.

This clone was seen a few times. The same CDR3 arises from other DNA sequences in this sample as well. CDR3 residues: CASSSTGNYGYTF. The CDR3 nucleotides read TGTGCCAGCAGTTCCACAGGGAACTATGGCTACACCTTC. The chain joins TRBV28 to TRBJ1-2, with TRBD1 as a possible D gene (6 bases). The V and J ends lost 4 bases and 2 bases respectively, with 8 bases between them. Germline assignment: CDR1 MDHEN and CDR2 SYDVKM. This CDR3 is 13 amino acids long.